The T cell receptor (beta chain) under discussion was sequenced for a study of identifying expanded T cells in peripheral blood. Assay: immunoSEQ multiplex PCR; the TCRdb copy retains only in-frame clones and omits some. The data hold around 76,000 clones, with almost 90% observed a single time. Turning to this clone: Its antigen is unidentified.

Per the germline V gene, CDR1 is MNHEY and CDR2 is SMNVEV (reference sequence). Trimming pared 8 bases from V and 7 bases from J, leaving 15 bases between. The CDR3 runs 13 residues. Findings and caveats of the study: Variance in clone template counts between approximately two-week samples significantly increased with total template count across all healthy donors. Around 1.2 clones differed between technical replicates, versus roughly 16 and 20 over time.

This chain joins TRBV27 and TRBJ1-5; D is undetermined. Specimen: blood. This TCR derives from a person aged 18 to 75 in good health. The CDR3 protein is CASSRLFGQPQHF. The CDR3 DNA follows: TGTGCCAGCTCCCGCCTTTTCGGGCAGCCCCAGCATTTT.